This TCR beta chain was captured in a study of post-analysis software for immune sequencing data (dated by TCRdb to the mid-2010s). The study in broad terms: Disease courses on record covered relapsing-remitting, secondary progressive and progressive-relapsing multiple sclerosis, though some patients had no subtype annotation. The multiple sclerosis patient repertoires were compared with 11 previously published healthy control repertoires from donors aged roughly 6 to 25 years. A subset of samples was prepared in parallel using single-end sample barcoding, then pooled and co-amplified after Illumina adapter ligation. Results the study describes overall, beyond this receptor: Roughly 5 TRBV segments, including TRBV5-6, TRBV5-1 and TRBV20-1, were significantly more frequent in patients than controls. When samples were clustered directly using the F measure, samples prepared in the same batch co-clustered strongly, which prompted a batch-effect correction. The multiple sclerosis patient group was slightly younger than the control group. Significantly lower normalized Chao1 diversity was found in multiple sclerosis patients than in controls, suggesting substantial peripheral T-cell clonal expansion.

Worth noting for this clonotype: Its antigen is still unknown. No clone much larger than this one lies a single base away; base qualities are absent.

Library construction relied on PCR. Sequencing was performed on an Illumina HiSeq 2500. Unique molecular identifiers were incorporated into TCR beta cDNA libraries to reduce PCR and sequencing biases. Roughly 0.5 million cDNA molecules were obtained per 1 to 10 million input T cells, so each molecule approximated one T cell. The same protocol used for the earlier healthy control dataset was applied to prepare and sequence the patient libraries. Samples belonging to the same batch were prepared together, multiplexed and sequenced on a shared HiSeq lane. Concerning the study's data processing: Raw barcoded reads were processed with MIGEC, and single-read molecular identifier groups were discarded before consensus assembly and CDR3 extraction. Clonotype tables were post-analysed with VDJtools, and diversity was normalized by down-sampling all datasets to the smallest sample size. To correct batch-related cross-sample contamination, repertoire overlap clustering matched CDR3 amino acid sequences but not nucleotide sequences. Clones were called with MiXCR by TCRdb after fastp trimmed the public reads at Q25, and only in-frame beta chains were retained. One record per CDR3 amino acid sequence lists the most common genes and DNA. These V and J calls are TCRdb output, not the study's own analysis. This sample has 400,000 to 500,000 distinct CDR3 sequences in its table, and 39% of those were observed once. 7.5% to 8.5% of the sample is taken by the ten largest.

V loses 1 base, J loses 0 bases, and the germline ends lie 18 bases apart. The CDR3 contains 19 residues, cysteine and phenylalanine counted. Solely the CDR3 DNA is kept, with 57 bases framed from the first base. CDR1 ENHRY and CDR2 SYGVKD were looked up in the germline V gene. To demonstrate the VDJtools post-analysis software, TCR beta repertoires were profiled from the peripheral blood of roughly 12 young patients with multiple sclerosis. The multiple sclerosis patients were children and adolescents between roughly 6 and 17 years of age. The TCR was taken from a girl aged 2-10 years with multiple sclerosis. This sequence uses TRBV10-3 and TRBJ2-2, and possibly TRBD2, on 6 matching bases. Sequenced input: blood. The nucleotides read TGTGCCATCAGTGAGTGGAAATCAACCGGGACTGCGAACACCGGGGAGCTGTTTTTT. Its protein product is CAISEWKSTGTANTGELFF.